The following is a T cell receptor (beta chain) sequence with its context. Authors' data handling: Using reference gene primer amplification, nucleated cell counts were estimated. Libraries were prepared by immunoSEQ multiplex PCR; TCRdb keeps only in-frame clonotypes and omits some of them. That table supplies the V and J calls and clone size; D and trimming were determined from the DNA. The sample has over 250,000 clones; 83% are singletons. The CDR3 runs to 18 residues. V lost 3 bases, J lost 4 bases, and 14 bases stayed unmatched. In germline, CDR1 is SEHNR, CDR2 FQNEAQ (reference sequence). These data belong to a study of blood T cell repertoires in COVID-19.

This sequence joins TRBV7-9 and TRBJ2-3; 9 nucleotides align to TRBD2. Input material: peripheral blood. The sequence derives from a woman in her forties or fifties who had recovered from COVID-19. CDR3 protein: CASSFFISGRSGSDTQYF. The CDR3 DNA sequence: TGTGCCAGCAGCTTTTTTATAAGCGGGAGGAGTGGGTCAGATACGCAGTATTTT.